The clone carrying this T cell receptor (beta chain) was seen more than once but under ten times. Its matching antigen is unknown. The sample is drawn from a study of cytomegalovirus exposure and HLA in healthy donors. Study at large: Among about 190 million T cells, an earlier analysis found 117 million unique TCR beta sequences.

Per the germline V gene, CDR1 is MDHEN and CDR2 is SYDVKM. The CDR3 contains 15 residues. The V and J ends lost 4 bases and 3 bases, in that order; junction bases with no gene match: 5. Findings of the study overall: Relative to equally common others, HLA-associated TCR beta chains showed greater clonal expansion in a later analysis. It was confirmed in vitro that a few of the CMV-associated chains were specific for CMV antigens. According to an earlier analysis, most TCR beta V segments yielded productive rearrangements about 87% or about 30% of the time.

Both 60 Vbeta primers and 13 Jbeta primers went into the PCR. Repertoires were generated with immunoSEQ multiplex PCR, while TCRdb's copy carries only in-frame clones and drops some. The data contain over 150,000 clones, roughly 85% of them singletons. Sequenced material: PBMCs. The rearrangement uses TRBV28 and TRBJ2-7, with TRBD1 identical over 11 bases. This sequence originates from a boy aged 2-9 years in good health and CMV-seronegative. The CDR3 reads CASSWTGGAGYEQYV. The CDR3 DNA follows: TGTGCCAGCAGTTGGACAGGGGGCGCGGGCTACGAGCAGTACGTC.